The next 11 T cell receptor beta chains were all read from a single sample in a study of blood T cell repertoires in COVID-19. Method: immunoSEQ multiplex PCR; TCRdb's copy keeps in-frame clones and lacks some. This table holds roughly 130,000 clones, about 83% found once. The specimen sequenced was peripheral blood. These receptors were taken from a man aged 30-40 years with COVID-19, enrolled during active disease.

This chain uses TRBV4-1 with TRBJ2-2; the match to TRBD2 covers 10 bases. In germline, CDR1 is MGHRA, CDR2 YSYEKL. This CDR3 spans 17 amino acids. Trimming cost V 4 bases and J 6 bases; bases outside gene matches: 11. CDR3 coding DNA: TGCGCCAGCAGCCCCTTCAATAGCGGGAGGTTGGCCGGGGAGCTGTTTTTT. Translation: CASSPFNSGRLAGELFF.

The chain employs TRBV6-5 and TRBJ2-1, with D maybe TRBD1 (6 bases). This CDR3 comprises 14 residues. The V and J ends lost 3 bases and 6 bases respectively, with 12 bases between them. Germline V CDR1 and CDR2: MNHEY, SVGAGI. The CDR3 nucleotides are TGTGCCAGCAGTTATACTCCGACAGGCAATGAGCAGTTCTTC. Amino acids: CASSYTPTGNEQFF.

V is TRBV4-3 and J is TRBJ2-1; TRBD2 agrees at 9 bases. Trimming removed 2 bases from V and 2 bases from J; junction bases left unmatched: 7. CDR1 is LGHNA and CDR2 is YSLEER in the germline V gene. The CDR3 loop spans 17 amino acids. CDR3 amino acids: CASSQTVAGATYNEQFF. The CDR3 DNA follows: TGCGCCAGCAGCCAAACTGTAGCGGGAGCTACCTACAATGAGCAGTTCTTC.

This chain links TRBV15 with TRBJ1-2; D possibly corresponds to TRBD1 (5 bases). Trimming left V 3 bases short and J 7 bases short, with 15 bases between. Per the germline V gene, CDR1 is LNHNV and CDR2 is YYDKDF (reference sequence). This CDR3 is built from 14 residues. CDR3 nucleotides: TGTGCCACCAGCAGCGTTCGACAGAAGGCTGGCTACACCTTC. Translated, it gives CATSSVRQKAGYTF.

The chain is built from TRBV27 and TRBJ2-5, with D possibly being TRBD1 (6 bases). The CDR3 runs 15 residues. Germline CDR1 is MNHEY and CDR2 is SMNVEV (reference sequence). The ends were cut back, 3 bases at V and 2 bases at J, with 13 bases in the middle. This CDR3 is CASSLGQGFQETQYF. In nucleotides, the CDR3 is TGTGCCAGCAGTTTGGGTCAGGGGTTTCAAGAGACCCAGTACTTC.

This clone was recorded only once. This rearrangement joins TRBV6-5 to TRBJ1-6, with D tentatively TRBD1 (6 bases). This CDR3 comprises 15 residues. V gave up 2 bases and J gave up 7 bases, with 12 bases separating them. From germline, CDR1 is MNHEY and CDR2 SVGAGI. CDR3 nucleotides: TGTGCCAGCAGTTACGGGGGGGCGCGAAATTCACCCCTCCACTTT. The encoded protein is CASSYGGARNSPLHF.

The CDR3 reads CASSALAGGDTQYF. The CDR3 DNA follows: TGTGCCAGCAGTGCCCTAGCGGGAGGAGATACGCAGTATTTT. V gene TRBV6-2 or TRBV6-3 combines with J gene TRBJ2-3; 11 bases map to TRBD2. The ends lost 5 bases at V and 5 bases at J; junction bases unmatched: 3. The CDR3 has 14 residues. CDR1 and CDR2 (germline): MNHEY, SVGEGT.

The rearrangement joins TRBV7-3 to TRBJ2-2; 10 nucleotides align to TRBD2. CDR3 length: 18 amino acids. Germline-derived CDR1 and CDR2 are SGHTA and FQGTGA. J gave up 1 base and V 1 base, and 6 bases lay outside the gene matches. CDR3 loop: CASSLRVAGGLNTGELFF. The DNA for the CDR3 is TGTGCCAGCAGCTTAAGAGTAGCGGGAGGCCTGAACACCGGGGAGCTGTTTTTT. The full variable domain, rest sourced from reference TRBV7-3 and TRBJ2-2, is GAGVSQTPSNKVTEKGKYVELRCDPISGHTALYWYRQSLGQGPEFLIYFQGTGAADDSGLPNDRFFAVRPEGSVSTLKIQRTERGDSAVYLCASSLRVAGGLNTGELFFGEGSRLTVL.

The chain couples TRBV2 to TRBJ2-5; possible D gene TRBD2, 6 bases. This CDR3 region has 13 residues. Germline CDR1 and CDR2: SNHLY and FYNNEI. With 3 bases removed from V and 5 bases from J, the gap between germline ends came to 10 bases. CDR3 sequence reads: CASSDGGGETQYF. CDR3 sequence (DNA): TGTGCCAGCAGTGACGGTGGAGGGGAGACCCAGTACTTC. Full variable domain (missing parts from reference TRBV2 and TRBJ2-5): EPEVTQTPSHQVTQMGQEVILRCVPISNHLYFYWYRQILGQKVEFLVSFYNNEISEKSEIFDDQFSVERPDGSNFTLKIRSTKLEDSAMYFCASSDGGGETQYFGPGTRLLVL.

CDR3 nucleotides: TGTGCCACCAGCAGGATAGCGGCTAGCTCCTACAATGAGCAGTTCTTC. Amino acids: CATSRIAASSYNEQFF. The V gene is TRBV15, the J gene TRBJ2-1; TRBD2 is a possible D gene (6 bases). Trimming pared 3 bases from V and 0 bases from J, leaving 12 bases between. The CDR3 has 16 amino acids. Germline values: CDR1 LNHNV, CDR2 YYDKDF (reference sequence). The full variable domain, with the rest looked up from reference TRBV15 and TRBJ2-1, is DAMVIQNPRYQVTQFGKPVTLSCSQTLNHNVMYWYQQKSSQAPKLLFHYYDKDFNNEADTPDNFQSRRPNTSFCFLDIRSPGLGDTAMYLCATSRIAASSYNEQFFGPGTRLTVL.

The chain links TRBV4-1 to TRBJ2-7; the match to TRBD1 covers 8 bases. Unmatched junction bases numbered 5, after V lost 4 bases and J lost 3 bases. The CDR3 has 14 residues. Germline assignment: CDR1 MGHRA and CDR2 YSYEKL. CDR3 residues: CASSPNDRGYEQYF. The CDR3 nucleotides read TGCGCCAGCAGCCCGAATGACAGGGGCTACGAGCAGTACTTC.